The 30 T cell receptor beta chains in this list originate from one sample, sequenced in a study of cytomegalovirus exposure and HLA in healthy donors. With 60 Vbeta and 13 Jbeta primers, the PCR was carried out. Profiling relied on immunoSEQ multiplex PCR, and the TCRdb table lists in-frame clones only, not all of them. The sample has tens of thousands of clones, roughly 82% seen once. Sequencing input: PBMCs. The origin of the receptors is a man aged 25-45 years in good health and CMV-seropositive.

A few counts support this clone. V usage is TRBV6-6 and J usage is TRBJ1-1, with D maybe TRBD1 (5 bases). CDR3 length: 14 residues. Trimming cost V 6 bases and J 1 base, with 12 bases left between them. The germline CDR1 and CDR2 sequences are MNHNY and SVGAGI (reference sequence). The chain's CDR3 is CASRFITGNTEAFF. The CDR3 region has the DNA TGTGCCAGCAGATTCATCACAGGGAACACTGAAGCTTTCTTT.

The CDR3 sequence is CASSLLGGAWGYTF. CDR3 DNA: TGTGCCAGCAGTTTATTGGGGGGGGCTTGGGGCTACACCTTC. This sequence joins TRBV28 and TRBJ1-2; D possibly corresponds to TRBD1 (6 bases). Germline V gene sequence: CDR1 MDHEN, CDR2 SYDVKM. The CDR3 is made up of 14 amino acids. Between the trimmed V and J ends, which lost 1 base and 8 bases, there was a span of 14 bases.

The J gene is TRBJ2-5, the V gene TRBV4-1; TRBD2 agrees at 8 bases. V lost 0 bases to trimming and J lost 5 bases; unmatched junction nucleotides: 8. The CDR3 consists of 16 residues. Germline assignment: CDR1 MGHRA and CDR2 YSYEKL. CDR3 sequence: CASSQDHSGVRETQYF. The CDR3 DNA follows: TGCGCCAGCAGCCAAGATCATAGCGGGGTCAGGGAGACCCAGTACTTC.

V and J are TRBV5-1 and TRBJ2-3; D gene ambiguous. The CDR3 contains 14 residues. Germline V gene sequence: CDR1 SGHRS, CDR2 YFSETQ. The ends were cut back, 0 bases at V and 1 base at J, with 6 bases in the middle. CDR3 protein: CASSLASGTDTQYF. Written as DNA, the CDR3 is TGCGCCAGCAGCTTGGCTTCAGGCACAGATACGCAGTATTTT. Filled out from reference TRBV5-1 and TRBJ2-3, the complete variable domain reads KAGVTQTPRYLIKTRGQQVTLSCSPISGHRSVSWYQQTPGQGLQFLFEYFSETQRNKGNFPGRFSGRQFSNSRSEMNVSTLELGDSALYLCASSLASGTDTQYFGPGTRLTVL.

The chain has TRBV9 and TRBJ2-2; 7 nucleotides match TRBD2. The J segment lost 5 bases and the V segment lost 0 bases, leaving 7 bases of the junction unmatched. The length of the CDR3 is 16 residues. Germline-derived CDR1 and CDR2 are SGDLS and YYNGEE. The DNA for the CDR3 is TGTGCCAGCAGCGTAGCTAGCGGAGGAGTTACCGGGGAGCTGTTTTTT. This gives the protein CASSVASGGVTGELFF. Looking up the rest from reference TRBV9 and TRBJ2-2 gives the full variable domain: DSGVTQTPKHLITATGQRVTLRCSPRSGDLSVYWYQQSLDQGLQFLIQYYNGEERAKGNILERFSAQQFPDLHSELNLSSLELGDSALYFCASSVASGGVTGELFFGEGSRLTVL.

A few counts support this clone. CDR3 amino acids: CASSGTSSGEQYF. CDR3 coding DNA: TGTGCCAGCAGCGGGACTAGCAGTGGCGAGCAGTACTTC. The genes are TRBV9 and TRBJ2-7; 8 positions agree with TRBD2. Unmatched junction bases numbered 5, after V lost 3 bases and J lost 6 bases. This CDR3 has 13 amino acids. Germline V gene data show CDR1 as SGDLS and CDR2 as YYNGEE.

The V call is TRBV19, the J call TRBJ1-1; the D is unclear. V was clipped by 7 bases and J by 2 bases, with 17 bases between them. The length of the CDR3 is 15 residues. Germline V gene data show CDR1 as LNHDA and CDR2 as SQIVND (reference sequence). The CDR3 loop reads CASTPMSEFNTEAFF. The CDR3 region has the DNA TGTGCCAGTACCCCAATGTCAGAATTCAACACTGAAGCTTTCTTT.

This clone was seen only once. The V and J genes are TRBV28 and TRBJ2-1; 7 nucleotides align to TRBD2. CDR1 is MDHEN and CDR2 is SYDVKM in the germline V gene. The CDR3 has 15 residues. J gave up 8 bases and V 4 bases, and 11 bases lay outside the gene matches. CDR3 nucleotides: TGTGCCAGCAGTTCCGTGACTAGCCGTTTGTATGAGCAGTTCTTC. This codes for CASSSVTSRLYEQFF.

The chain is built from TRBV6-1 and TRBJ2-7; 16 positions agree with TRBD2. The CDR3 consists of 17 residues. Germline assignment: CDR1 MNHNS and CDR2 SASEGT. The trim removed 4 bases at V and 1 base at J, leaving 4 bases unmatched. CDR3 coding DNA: TGTGCCAGCAGTGGGGGACTAGCGGGAGGGCCGTCCTACGAGCAGTACTTC. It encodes CASSGGLAGGPSYEQYF.

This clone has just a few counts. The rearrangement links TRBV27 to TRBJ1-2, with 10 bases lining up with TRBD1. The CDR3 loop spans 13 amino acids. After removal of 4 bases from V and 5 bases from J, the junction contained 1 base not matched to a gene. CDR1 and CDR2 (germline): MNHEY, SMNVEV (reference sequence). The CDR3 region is CASSSDRGYGYTF. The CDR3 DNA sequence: TGTGCCAGCAGTTCGGACAGGGGGTATGGCTACACCTTC.

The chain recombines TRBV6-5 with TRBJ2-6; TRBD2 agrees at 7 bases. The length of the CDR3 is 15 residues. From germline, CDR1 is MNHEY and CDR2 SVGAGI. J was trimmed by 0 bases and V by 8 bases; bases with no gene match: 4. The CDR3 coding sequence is TGTGCCAGCGTTCGGACTAGCTCTGGGGCCAACGTCCTGACTTTC. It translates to CASVRTSSGANVLTF.

CDR3 nucleotides: TGTGCCAGTAGACAGGGGATCTCCTACGAGCAGTACTTC. It translates to CASRQGISYEQYF. This sequence joins TRBV2 and TRBJ2-7, with 8 bases that match TRBD1. The V segment lost 9 bases and the J segment 0 bases; nucleotides outside the gene matches: 4. This CDR3 contains 13 residues. Germline V gene data show CDR1 as SNHLY and CDR2 as FYNNEI.

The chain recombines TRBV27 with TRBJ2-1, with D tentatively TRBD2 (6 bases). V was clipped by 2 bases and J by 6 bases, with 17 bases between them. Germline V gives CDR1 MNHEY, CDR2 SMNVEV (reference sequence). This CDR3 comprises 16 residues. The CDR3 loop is CASSLTPGSLINEQFF. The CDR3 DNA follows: TGTGCCAGCAGTTTAACCCCCGGGAGTTTGATCAATGAGCAGTTCTTC.

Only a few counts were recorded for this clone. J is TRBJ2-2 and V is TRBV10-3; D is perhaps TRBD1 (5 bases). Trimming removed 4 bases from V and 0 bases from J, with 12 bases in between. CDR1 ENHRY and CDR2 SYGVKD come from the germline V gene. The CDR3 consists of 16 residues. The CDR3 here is CAISGAGPANTGELFF. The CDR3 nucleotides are TGTGCCATCAGTGGGGCAGGGCCCGCGAACACCGGGGAGCTGTTTTTT.

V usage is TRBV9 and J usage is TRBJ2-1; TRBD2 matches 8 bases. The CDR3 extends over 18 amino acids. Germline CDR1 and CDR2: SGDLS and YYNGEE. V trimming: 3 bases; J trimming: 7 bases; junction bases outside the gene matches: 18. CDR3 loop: CASSGAPGGREDRNEQFF. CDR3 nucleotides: TGTGCCAGCAGCGGTGCACCCGGGGGGCGGGAGGACCGAAATGAGCAGTTCTTC.

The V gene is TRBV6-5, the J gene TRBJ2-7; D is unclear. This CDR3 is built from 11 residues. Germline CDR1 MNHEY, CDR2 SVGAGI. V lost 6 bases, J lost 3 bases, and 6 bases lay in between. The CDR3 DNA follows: TGTGCCAGCAGCCAGAACTACGAGCAGTACTTC. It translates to CASSQNYEQYF.

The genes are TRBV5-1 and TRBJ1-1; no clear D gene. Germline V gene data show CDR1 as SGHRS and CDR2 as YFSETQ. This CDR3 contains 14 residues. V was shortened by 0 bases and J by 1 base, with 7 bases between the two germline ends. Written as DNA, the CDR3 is TGCGCCAGCAGCTTGGACAGCACGAACACTGAAGCTTTCTTT. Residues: CASSLDSTNTEAFF.

The CDR3 DNA reads TGTTCCAGAAGCTTAGAAGGGGGCAGGGGCGTCCCCTATGGCTACACCTTC. Encoded protein: CSRSLEGGRGVPYGYTF. J is TRBJ1-2 and V is TRBV7-5; no check of the table's D call, TRBD1, against the DNA was made. TRBV7-5 is described as a pseudogene. This CDR3 region has 17 residues.

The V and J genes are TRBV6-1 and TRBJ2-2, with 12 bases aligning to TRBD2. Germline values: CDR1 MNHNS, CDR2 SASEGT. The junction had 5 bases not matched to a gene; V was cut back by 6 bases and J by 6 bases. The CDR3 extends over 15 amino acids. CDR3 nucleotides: TGTGCCAGCAGGTGGACTAGCGGGAAATCCGGGGAGCTGTTTTTT. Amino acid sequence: CASRWTSGKSGELFF.

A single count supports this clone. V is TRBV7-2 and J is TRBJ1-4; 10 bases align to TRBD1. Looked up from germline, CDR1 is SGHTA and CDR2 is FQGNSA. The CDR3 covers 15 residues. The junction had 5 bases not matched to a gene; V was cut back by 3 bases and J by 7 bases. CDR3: CASSFDRGQVEKLFF. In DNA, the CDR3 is TGTGCCAGCAGCTTCGACAGGGGGCAGGTTGAAAAACTGTTTTTT.

In DNA form, the CDR3 reads TGTGCCAGCTCTCGGACAGCTCAAGAGACCCAGTACTTC. Protein sequence: CASSRTAQETQYF. V usage is TRBV28 and J usage is TRBJ2-5, with D maybe TRBD1 (6 bases). Trimming removed 8 bases from V and 2 bases from J, with 12 bases in between. Germline assignment: CDR1 MDHEN and CDR2 SYDVKM. The CDR3 sequence is 13 residues long.

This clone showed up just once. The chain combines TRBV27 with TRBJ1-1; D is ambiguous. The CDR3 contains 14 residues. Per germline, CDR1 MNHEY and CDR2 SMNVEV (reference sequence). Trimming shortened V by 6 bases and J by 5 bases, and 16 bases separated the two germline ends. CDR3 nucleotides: TGTGCCAGCAGCTCCTTTGGGAGGGTTACTGAAGCTTTCTTT. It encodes CASSSFGRVTEAFF.

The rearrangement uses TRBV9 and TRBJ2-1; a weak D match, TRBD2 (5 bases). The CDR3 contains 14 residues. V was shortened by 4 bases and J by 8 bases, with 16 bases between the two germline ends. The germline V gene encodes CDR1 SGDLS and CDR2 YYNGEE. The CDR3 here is CASSIGLGGHEQFF. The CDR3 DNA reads TGTGCCAGCAGCATCGGACTCGGCGGGCATGAGCAGTTCTTC.

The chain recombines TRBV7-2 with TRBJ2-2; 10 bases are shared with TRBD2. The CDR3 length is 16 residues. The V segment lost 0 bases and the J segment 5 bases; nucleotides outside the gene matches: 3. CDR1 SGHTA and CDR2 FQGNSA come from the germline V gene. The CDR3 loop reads CASSLAGGLATGELFF. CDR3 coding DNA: TGTGCCAGCAGCTTAGCGGGGGGACTAGCGACCGGGGAGCTGTTTTTT.

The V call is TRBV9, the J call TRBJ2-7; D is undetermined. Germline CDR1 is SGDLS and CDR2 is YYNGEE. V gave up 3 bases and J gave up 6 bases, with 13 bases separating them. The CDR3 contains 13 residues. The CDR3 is CASSAPPLFEQYF. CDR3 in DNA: TGTGCCAGCAGCGCACCTCCGCTATTCGAGCAGTACTTC.

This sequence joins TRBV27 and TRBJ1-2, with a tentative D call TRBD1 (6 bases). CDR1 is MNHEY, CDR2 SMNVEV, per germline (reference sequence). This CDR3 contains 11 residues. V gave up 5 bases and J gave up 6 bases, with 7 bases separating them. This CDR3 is CASSKGDGYTF. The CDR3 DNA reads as TGTGCCAGCAGTAAGGGGGATGGCTACACCTTC.

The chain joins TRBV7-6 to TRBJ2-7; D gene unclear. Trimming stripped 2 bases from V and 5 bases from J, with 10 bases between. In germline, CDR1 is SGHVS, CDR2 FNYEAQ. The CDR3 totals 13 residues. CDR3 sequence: CASSLITHNEQYF. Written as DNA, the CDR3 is TGTGCCAGCAGCTTAATAACGCACAACGAGCAGTACTTC.

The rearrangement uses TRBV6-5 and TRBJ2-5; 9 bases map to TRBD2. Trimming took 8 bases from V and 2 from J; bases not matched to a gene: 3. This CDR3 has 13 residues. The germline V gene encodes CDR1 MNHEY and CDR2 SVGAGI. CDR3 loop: CASRLAVQETQYF. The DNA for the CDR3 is TGTGCCAGCCGACTAGCGGTACAAGAGACCCAGTACTTC.

The CDR3 here is CASSWWDRGSGANVLTF. The CDR3 DNA is TGTGCCAGCAGTTGGTGGGACAGGGGTTCTGGGGCCAACGTCCTGACTTTC. This chain uses TRBV7-9 with TRBJ2-6, with TRBD1 matching over 10 bases. This CDR3 comprises 17 residues. The germline gives CDR1 SEHNR, CDR2 FQNEAQ (reference sequence). V was pared by 6 bases and J by 1 base, with 6 bases of the junction left unmatched. The full variable domain, its missing parts supplied by reference TRBV7-9 and TRBJ2-6, is DTGVSQNPRHKITKRGQNVTFRCDPISEHNRLYWYRQTLGQGPEFLTYFQNEAQLEKSRLLSDRFSAERPKGSFSTLEIQRTEQGDSAMYLCASSWWDRGSGANVLTFGAGSRLTVL.

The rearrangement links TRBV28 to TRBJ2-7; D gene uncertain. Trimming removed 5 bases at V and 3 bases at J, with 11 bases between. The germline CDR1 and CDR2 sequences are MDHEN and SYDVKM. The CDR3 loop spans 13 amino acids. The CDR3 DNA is TGTGCCAGCAGTCTAGAAACCCGCTACGAGCAGTACTTC. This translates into CASSLETRYEQYF.